Listed below are T cell receptor beta chains from one sample, sequenced in a study of blood T cell repertoires in COVID-19. Using immunoSEQ multiplex PCR, the repertoire was profiled, and TCRdb retains in-frame clones only, with some absent. Of 200,000 to 300,000 clones in the sample, more than 65% were seen once. Sequenced sample: peripheral blood. The receptors here all came from a man between 40 and 49 years old who had recovered from COVID-19. The CDR3 runs from the conserved cysteine through the conserved F or W. A D gene is named only where the DNA matches it firmly. For some rows the clone size is stated as once, few or many, or as a class when expanded; others skip it.

NA	NA	TRBV7-6	TRBJ2-1	CASSLAYTSYNEQFF	TGTGCCAGCAGCTTAGCCTACACTAGTTACAATGAGCAGTTCTTC
NA	TRBD2	TRBV6-5	TRBJ2-3	CASSHFRLAVTQYF	TGTGCCAGCAGTCATTTTCGACTAGCGGTTACGCAGTATTTT
NA	TRBD2	TRBV7-2	TRBJ2-3	CASSPMPSGSTDTQYF	TGTGCCAGCAGCCCTATGCCTAGCGGGAGTACAGATACGCAGTATTTT
NA	NA	TRBV4-3	TRBJ2-1	CASSQDRAGEQFF	TGCGCCAGCAGCCAAGATCGCGCAGGTGAGCAGTTCTTC
NA	TRBD2	TRBV10-2	TRBJ2-1	CASSVPTSGSSYNEQFF	TGCGCCAGCAGTGTGCCCACTAGCGGGAGCTCCTACAATGAGCAGTTCTTC
NA	TRBD2	TRBV5-1	TRBJ2-3	CASSSRLAGGTDTQYF	TGCGCCAGCAGCTCAAGACTAGCGGGAGGAACAGATACGCAGTATTTT
NA	TRBD1	TRBV19	TRBJ1-1	CASSPRLGQGRTEAFF	TGTGCCAGTAGTCCCCGGCTGGGACAGGGAAGGACTGAAGCTTTCTTT
NA	NA	TRBV5-1	TRBJ1-3	CASSLEFRGNTIYF	TGCGCCAGCAGCTTGGAATTCCGTGGAAACACCATATATTTT
few	NA	TRBV20-1	TRBJ1-1	CSARLQGAAFF	TGCAGTGCTAGACTTCAGGGTGCCGCTTTCTTT
NA	TRBD1	TRBV11-3	TRBJ1-1	CASSPGQGNGDTEAFF	TGTGCCAGCAGCCCGGGACAGGGGAACGGGGACACTGAAGCTTTCTTT
NA	NA	TRBV14	TRBJ2-2	CASSQRPGGELFF	TGTGCCAGCAGCCAGAGGCCTGGTGGGGAGCTGTTTTTT
few	TRBD1	TRBV7-9	TRBJ1-5	CASSPGTGDQPQHF	TGTGCCAGCAGCCCCGGGACAGGGGATCAGCCCCAGCATTTT
NA	TRBD1	TRBV7-2	TRBJ1-6	CASSLGRTGTSPLHF	TGTGCCAGCAGCTTAGGACGGACAGGGACTTCACCCCTCCACTTT
NA	TRBD2	TRBV18	TRBJ2-2	CASSPGTSENSGELFF	TGTGCCAGCTCACCGGGGACTAGTGAAAATTCCGGGGAGCTGTTTTTT
NA	TRBD2	TRBV6-2/TRBV6-3	TRBJ2-1	CASSRLAGARDEQFF	TGTGCCAGCAGCCGACTAGCGGGCGCCAGGGATGAGCAGTTCTTC
NA	NA	TRBV19	TRBJ2-7	CASSDRRADEQYF	TGTGCCAGCTCGGACAGGAGGGCCGACGAGCAGTACTTC
NA	NA	TRBV11-2	TRBJ2-7	CASSVDRRSREQYF	TGTGCCAGCAGCGTAGACAGGCGATCACGCGAGCAGTACTTC
NA	TRBD1	TRBV2	TRBJ1-5	CASRLTGGNQPQHF	TGTGCCAGCAGACTGACAGGGGGCAATCAGCCCCAGCATTTT
NA	TRBD1	TRBV12-3/TRBV12-4	TRBJ1-1	CASSNRGDTEAFF	TGTGCCAGCAGCAACAGGGGGGACACTGAAGCTTTCTTT
few	NA	TRBV29-1	TRBJ1-3	CSVAVGSSGNTIYF	TGCAGCGTTGCTGTAGGGAGCTCTGGAAACACCATATATTTT
NA	TRBD1	TRBV7-8	TRBJ2-5	CASSLNDRGPRETQYF	TGTGCCAGCAGCCTAAACGACAGGGGGCCTCGGGAGACCCAGTACTTC
NA	TRBD2	TRBV3-1/TRBV3-2	TRBJ2-1	CASSILAATYNEQFF	TGTGCCAGCAGCATACTAGCGGCCACCTACAATGAGCAGTTCTTC
NA	NA	TRBV18	TRBJ1-4	CASSSKQGFTNEKLFF	TGTGCCAGCTCGTCCAAACAGGGTTTCACTAATGAAAAACTGTTTTTT
NA	TRBD2	TRBV19	TRBJ2-2	CASSRLAGDLNTGELFF	TGTGCCAGTAGTCGGCTAGCGGGGGACCTGAACACCGGGGAGCTGTTTTTT
once	NA	TRBV6-6	TRBJ1-2	CASSPRQANYGYTF	TGTGCCAGCAGTCCCCGCCAGGCTAACTATGGCTACACCTTC
NA	TRBD2	TRBV7-2	TRBJ2-3	CASSLEGRADTQYF	TGTGCCAGCAGCTTAGAAGGGAGGGCAGATACGCAGTATTTT
NA	TRBD2	TRBV9	TRBJ2-7	CASSVDASGAFYEQYF	TGTGCCAGCAGCGTAGACGCTAGCGGGGCTTTCTACGAGCAGTACTTC
NA	NA	TRBV5-5	TRBJ1-5	CASSLYRLGNQPQHF	TGTGCCAGCAGCTTGTACAGGCTTGGCAATCAGCCCCAGCATTTT
NA	NA	TRBV2	TRBJ2-7	CASSEGDWNYEQYF	TGTGCCAGCAGTGAGGGGGACTGGAACTACGAGCAGTACTTC
NA	TRBD2	TRBV27	TRBJ2-7	CASSAKGLAGYEQYF	TGTGCCAGCAGTGCTAAGGGGCTAGCGGGCTACGAGCAGTACTTC
NA	NA	TRBV30	TRBJ2-2	CAWRGSPITGELFF	TGTGCCTGGAGGGGGAGCCCAATCACCGGGGAGCTGTTTTTT
NA	TRBD2	TRBV5-4	TRBJ2-1	CASSLSLAGVNEQFF	TGTGCCAGCAGCTTGTCTCTAGCGGGAGTTAATGAGCAGTTCTTC
NA	TRBD2	TRBV9	TRBJ2-3	CASSVWRGGADTQYF	TGTGCCAGCAGCGTATGGCGGGGGGGCGCGGATACGCAGTATTTT
many	NA	TRBV7-2	TRBJ2-4	CASSLAQGAQNIQYF	TGTGCCAGCAGCTTAGCGCAAGGGGCCCAAAACATTCAGTACTTC
NA	TRBD1	TRBV5-1	TRBJ1-1	CASSFRGGGPEAFF	TGCGCCAGCAGCTTCCGAGGAGGGGGCCCTGAAGCTTTCTTT
NA	TRBD1	TRBV6-6	TRBJ1-1	CASTQQGGREAFF	TGTGCCAGCACCCAACAAGGGGGCCGGGAAGCTTTCTTT
NA	TRBD1	TRBV18	TRBJ2-1	CASSSSTGGEEQFF	TGTGCCAGCTCATCCTCCACAGGGGGAGAGGAGCAGTTCTTC